The rows below give T cell receptor beta chains drawn from one sample of a study of OX40 agonist ivuxolimab in advanced cancers. Libraries were prepared by immunoSEQ multiplex PCR; TCRdb keeps only in-frame clonotypes and omits some of them. Seen here are tens of thousands of clones, about four fifths observed once, and the top ten hold about 3.2%. This material consisted of CD4+ or CD8+ T cells sorted from blood, taken in a trial of the OX40 agonist ivuxolimab. The receptors shown here come from an adult with an advanced solid tumor such as melanoma, head and neck, liver or kidney cancer. CDR3s include the opening cysteine and the closing phenylalanine or tryptophan. D genes are given only for firm matches. For some rows the clone size is stated as once, few or many, or as a class when expanded; others skip it.

>.|TRBJ1-3|TRBV29-1|11|.
CSVDVGNTIYF
TGCAGCGTTGATGTGGGAAACACCATATATTTT
>TRBD2|TRBJ2-1|TRBV29-1|15|.
CSVGGASGIYNEQFF
TGCAGCGTCGGTGGGGCTAGCGGGATCTACAATGAGCAGTTCTTC
>.|TRBJ1-5|TRBV2|16|once
CASSVLSRIRNQPQHF
TGTGCCAGCAGCGTACTCAGTAGGATACGCAATCAGCCCCAGCATTTT
>.|TRBJ2-2|TRBV9|16|.
CASSGGIGFSAGELFF
TGTGCCAGCAGTGGGGGGATAGGATTCTCGGCCGGGGAGCTGTTTTTT
>.|TRBJ1-3|TRBV6-6|13|.
CASRLGSGNTIYF
TGTGCCAGCCGACTTGGCTCTGGAAACACCATATATTTT
>.|TRBJ1-5|TRBV5-1|15|medium-sized
CASSSGGLSNQPQHF
TGCGCCAGCAGTTCGGGAGGGCTGAGCAATCAGCCCCAGCATTTT
>.|TRBJ2-5|TRBV4-2|13|.
CASSQSPGETQYF
TGTGCCAGCAGCCAATCACCAGGGGAGACCCAGTACTTC
>.|TRBJ2-7|TRBV7-9|15|.
CASSSKVPGPGEQYF
TGTGCCAGCAGCTCAAAGGTCCCGGGACCCGGGGAGCAGTACTTC
>.|TRBJ2-7|TRBV7-2|14|.
CASSPNLGLGEQYF
TGTGCCAGCAGCCCGAATCTAGGTCTGGGCGAGCAGTACTTC
>TRBD1|TRBJ2-5|TRBV7-3|14|.
CASNPQGARQTQYF
TGTGCCAGCAACCCACAGGGGGCGCGTCAGACCCAGTACTTC
>.|TRBJ1-1|TRBV5-1|16|once
CASSFTSGTSGTEAFF
TGCGCCAGCAGCTTTACTTCCGGGACCTCGGGTACTGAAGCTTTCTTT
>TRBD2|TRBJ2-7|TRBV5-4|15|.
CASSLLAGGSSEQYF
TGTGCCAGCAGCTTACTAGCGGGGGGTAGTTCCGAGCAGTACTTC
>TRBD1|TRBJ2-5|TRBV7-8|15|.
CASSLGGQGQETQYF
TGTGCCAGCAGCTTAGGGGGACAGGGGCAAGAGACCCAGTACTTC
>.|TRBJ1-5|TRBV5-1|18|.
CASSLVPGALGSNQPQHF
TGCGCCAGCAGCTTGGTTCCAGGGGCGTTGGGGAGCAATCAGCCCCAGCATTTT
>TRBD1|TRBJ1-1|TRBV10-3|16|once
CAISPGQGRGDTEAFF
TGTGCCATCAGTCCGGGACAGGGGAGGGGTGACACTGAAGCTTTCTTT
>.|TRBJ1-1|TRBV27|14|.
CASRSTGLNTEAFF
TGTGCCAGCCGCTCGACGGGGTTGAACACTGAAGCTTTCTTT
>TRBD2|TRBJ2-5|TRBV7-2|16|.
CASSIRLAGGEETQYF
TGTGCCAGCAGCATCCGACTAGCGGGGGGGGAAGAGACCCAGTACTTC
>.|TRBJ2-7|TRBV6-6|14|once
CASSSDSVLYEQYF
TGTGCCAGCAGTTCGGACAGTGTCCTCTACGAGCAGTACTTC
>.|TRBJ2-1|TRBV6-4|11|.
CASSDGGAQFF
TGTGCCAGCAGTGACGGAGGGGCCCAGTTCTTC
>.|TRBJ1-1|TRBV4-2|14|.
CASRGVGSGAEAFF
TGTGCCAGCAGGGGGGTTGGGTCGGGGGCTGAAGCTTTCTTT
>.|TRBJ1-5|TRBV19|16|few
CASSIPGISSNQPQHF
TGTGCCAGTAGTATACCGGGAATCTCTAGCAATCAGCCCCAGCATTTT
>.|TRBJ2-7|TRBV6-1|16|.
CASSDLGQSTSYEQYF
TGTGCCAGCAGTGACCTCGGACAGTCGACCTCCTACGAGCAGTACTTC
>.|TRBJ1-2|TRBV5-1|15|.
CASSSKTGSNYGYTF
TGCGCCAGCAGCTCGAAGACAGGATCGAACTATGGCTACACCTTC
>TRBD1|TRBJ2-7|TRBV7-6|14|.
CASSYRTGGYEQYF
TGTGCCAGCAGTTATCGGACAGGGGGCTACGAGCAGTACTTC
>TRBD1|TRBJ1-2|TRBV11-2|16|.
CASSRRPGQGADGYTF
TGTGCCAGCAGCCGGAGACCGGGACAGGGGGCGGATGGCTACACCTTC
>.|TRBJ2-5|TRBV7-7|15|.
CASSLTLTRTETQYF
TGTGCTAGCAGCCTCACGCTTACTAGGACGGAGACCCAGTACTTC
>.|TRBJ2-1|TRBV28|14|.
CASSLGGRWVGQFF
TGTGCCAGCAGTTTAGGGGGGCGCTGGGTAGGGCAGTTCTTC
>.|TRBJ2-3|TRBV19|14|.
CASSNSGYRDTQYF
TGTGCCAGTAGTAATAGTGGTTATCGAGATACGCAGTATTTT
>.|TRBJ2-5|TRBV7-2|12|.
CASRGEGETQYF
TGTGCCAGCAGGGGAGAGGGAGAGACCCAGTACTTC
>.|TRBJ1-3|TRBV9|15|.
CASSVGIHSGNTIYF
TGTGCCAGCAGCGTCGGAATCCACTCTGGAAACACCATATATTTT
>.|TRBJ1-4|TRBV30|14|.
CAWTGPDGNEKLFF
TGTGCCTGGACCGGGCCAGATGGGAATGAAAAACTGTTTTTT
>.|TRBJ1-1|TRBV27|14|few
CASSTTQGHTEAFF
TGTGCCAGCAGTACCACCCAGGGGCACACTGAAGCTTTCTTT
>.|TRBJ2-1|TRBV7-9|13|.
CASSTRTSYEQFF
TGTGCCAGCAGCACCAGGACAAGCTATGAGCAGTTCTTC
>TRBD1|TRBJ1-5|TRBV6-5|13|.
CATLGQGNQPQHF
TGTGCCACCTTAGGACAGGGGAATCAGCCCCAGCATTTT
>.|TRBJ1-1|TRBV18|13|.
CASSGERNTEAFF
TGTGCCAGCTCAGGAGAGAGGAACACTGAAGCTTTCTTT
>TRBD2|TRBJ2-2|TRBV5-1|16|.
CASSSRTSGGTGELFF
TGCGCCAGCAGCTCACGGACTAGCGGGGGAACCGGGGAGCTGTTTTTT
>.|TRBJ2-1|TRBV10-1|14|.
CASSTTWQGNEQFF
TGCGCCAGCAGCACCACGTGGCAGGGGAATGAGCAGTTCTTC
>.|TRBJ1-5|TRBV11-2|18|.
CASSSRPSSAGSYQPQHF
TGTGCCAGCAGCTCTCGACCTTCTTCAGCGGGGTCGTATCAGCCCCAGCATTTT
>.|TRBJ1-2|TRBV19|14|.
CASSMKQGGYGYTF
TGTGCCAGTAGTATGAAGCAGGGTGGTTATGGCTACACCTTC
>TRBD1|TRBJ1-2|TRBV5-6|16|.
CASSLKGGGQFHGYTF
TGTGCCAGCAGCTTGAAGGGAGGGGGACAGTTCCATGGCTACACCTTC
>.|TRBJ2-1|TRBV28|12|.
CASSSYYNEQFF
TGTGCCAGCAGTTCCTACTACAATGAGCAGTTCTTC
>.|TRBJ1-3|TRBV7-2|14|.
CASSSTGSGNTIYF
TGTGCCAGCAGCTCGACAGGATCTGGAAACACCATATATTTT
>.|TRBJ2-5|TRBV18|15|.
CASSPFGTERETQYF
TGTGCCAGCTCACCATTTGGGACGGAAAGGGAGACCCAGTACTTC
>.|TRBJ2-5|TRBV4-2|16|.
CASSRPGGGGKETQYF
TGTGCCAGCAGCCGCCCAGGGGGAGGTGGGAAAGAGACCCAGTACTTC
>.|TRBJ2-5|TRBV7-9|11|.
CASERQETQYF
TGTGCCAGCGAACGCCAAGAGACCCAGTACTTC
>.|TRBJ1-4|TRBV18|17|.
CASSPISPGRSNEKLFF
TGTGCCAGCTCACCAATTTCCCCAGGGAGGTCTAATGAAAAACTGTTTTTT
>.|TRBJ2-7|TRBV28|14|.
CASSFSRGEHEQYF
TGTGCCAGCAGTTTCAGCAGAGGGGAACACGAGCAGTACTTC
>.|TRBJ1-1|TRBV9|12|.
CASSVADTEAFF
TGTGCCAGCAGCGTAGCGGACACTGAAGCTTTCTTT
>.|TRBJ1-5|TRBV30|13|.
CAWGGGGDQPQHF
TGTGCCTGGGGGGGTGGAGGGGACCAGCCCCAGCATTTT